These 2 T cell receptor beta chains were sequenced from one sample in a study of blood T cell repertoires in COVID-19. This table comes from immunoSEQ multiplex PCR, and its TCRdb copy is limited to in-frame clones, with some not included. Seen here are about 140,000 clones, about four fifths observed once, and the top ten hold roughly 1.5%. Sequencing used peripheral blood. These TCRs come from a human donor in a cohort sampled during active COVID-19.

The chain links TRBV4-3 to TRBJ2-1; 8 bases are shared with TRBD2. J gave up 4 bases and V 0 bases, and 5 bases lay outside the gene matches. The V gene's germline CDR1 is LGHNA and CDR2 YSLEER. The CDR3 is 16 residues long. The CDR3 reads CASSQDWTSSYNEQFF. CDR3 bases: TGCGCCAGCAGCCAAGATTGGACTAGCTCGTACAATGAGCAGTTCTTC.

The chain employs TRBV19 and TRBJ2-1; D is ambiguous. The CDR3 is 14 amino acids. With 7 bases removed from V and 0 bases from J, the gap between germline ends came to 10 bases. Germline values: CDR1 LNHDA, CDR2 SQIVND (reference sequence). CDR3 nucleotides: TGTGCCAGTAAAACAGTGAGCTCCTACAATGAGCAGTTCTTC. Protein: CASKTVSSYNEQFF.